The 18 T cell receptor beta chains below were found in one sample sequenced in a study of identical twins. TCRdb passed the 5' RACE reads through MiXCR, listing each CDR3 protein once. The table includes 1.5 million to 2 million distinct CDR3 sequences, about 32% detected once. The sample comprised cord blood. These receptors all stem from a newborn girl in good health.

The genes are TRBV27 and TRBJ2-5; TRBD2 matches at 9 bases. The CDR3 covers 17 residues. Unmatched junction bases numbered 10, after V lost 2 bases and J lost 3 bases. Looked up from germline, CDR1 is MNHEY and CDR2 is SMNVEV (reference sequence). Here the CDR3 DNA reads TGTGCCAGCAGTTTAGGCCGCGGGAGGGGGCCTAAAGAGACCCAGTACTTC. Translated: CASSLGRGRGPKETQYF.

This clonotype was counted at least ten times. This chain uses TRBV25-1 with TRBJ2-1; D remains ambiguous. Germline CDR1 MGHDK, CDR2 SYGVNS. The CDR3 runs 15 residues. V was cut by 3 bases and J by 6 bases, with 15 bases left in between. CDR3 amino acids: CASSDRPGTLNEQFF. CDR3 coding DNA: TGTGCCAGCAGTGACCGACCCGGAACCCTCAATGAGCAGTTCTTC. Filled out from reference TRBV25-1 and TRBJ2-1, the complete variable domain reads EADIYQTPRYLVIGTGKKITLECSQTMGHDKMYWYQQDPGMELHLIHYSYGVNSTEKGDLSSESTVSRIRTEHFPLTLESARPSHTSQYLCASSDRPGTLNEQFFGPGTRLTVL.

This clonotype was seen a few times. The rearrangement joins TRBV19 to TRBJ2-1; 7 nucleotides match TRBD2. CDR3 length equals 16 residues. Germline lookup yields CDR1 LNHDA and CDR2 SQIVND (reference sequence). The trim removed 0 bases at V and 2 bases at J, leaving 4 bases unmatched. Here the CDR3 DNA reads TGTGCCAGTAGTATAGAGGGTGGGAGGGCCTACAATGAGCAGTTCTTC. Its protein is CASSIEGGRAYNEQFF.

This clonotype was counted between two and nine times. The rearrangement uses TRBV4-1 and TRBJ2-1, with TRBD2 identical over 13 bases. Per germline, CDR1 MGHRA and CDR2 YSYEKL. The CDR3 extends over 17 amino acids. V was pared by 3 bases and J by 5 bases, with 7 bases of the junction left unmatched. CDR3 sequence reads: CASSHRTGTSGDNEQFF. The CDR3 nucleotides are TGCGCCAGCAGCCATCGTACCGGGACTAGCGGGGACAATGAGCAGTTCTTC.

This chain links TRBV2 with TRBJ2-1; TRBD2 agrees at 12 bases. The CDR3 loop spans 15 amino acids. Looked up from germline, CDR1 is SNHLY and CDR2 is FYNNEI. With V trimmed by 6 bases and J by 6 bases, 6 bases remained unmatched. The CDR3: CASRTTSGRLNEQFF. As DNA, the CDR3 is TGTGCCAGCAGAACTACTAGCGGGAGGCTCAATGAGCAGTTCTTC. Variable domain in full (rest from reference TRBV2 and TRBJ2-1): EPEVTQTPSHQVTQMGQEVILRCVPISNHLYFYWYRQILGQKVEFLVSFYNNEISEKSEIFDDQFSVERPDGSNFTLKIRSTKLEDSAMYFCASRTTSGRLNEQFFGPGTRLTVL.

This clonotype was seen ten or more times. The chain carries TRBV3-1 and TRBJ2-1; tentatively, D is TRBD1 (5 bases). The CDR3 spans 15 residues. The ends were cut back, 0 bases at V and 7 bases at J, with 13 bases in the middle. CDR1 LGHDT and CDR2 YNNKEL come from the germline V gene (reference sequence). CDR3 protein: CASSQDRGRANEQFF. The CDR3, as DNA: TGTGCCAGCAGCCAAGATAGAGGCAGGGCGAATGAGCAGTTCTTC.

This chain links TRBV3-1 with TRBJ1-2; 8 nucleotides agree with TRBD1. V lost 1 base, J lost 4 bases, and 11 bases stayed unmatched. Germline values: CDR1 LGHDT, CDR2 YNNKEL (reference sequence). CDR3 length equals 17 residues. The CDR3 sequence is CASSQVWGDRGTYGYTF. DNA of the CDR3: TGTGCCAGCAGCCAAGTTTGGGGAGACAGGGGTACCTATGGCTACACCTTC. The whole variable domain, remainder taken from reference TRBV3-1 and TRBJ1-2, is DTAVSQTPKYLVTQMGNDKSIKCEQNLGHDTMYWYKQDSKKFLKIMFSYNNKELIINETVPNRFSPKSPDKAHLNLHINSLELGDSAVYFCASSQVWGDRGTYGYTFGSGTRLTVV.

About this clonotype itself: A clone one base away is much larger, so this may be a read error. The chain has TRBV24-1 and TRBJ2-7, with TRBD1 matching 9 bases. J gave up 7 bases and V 2 bases, and 14 bases lay outside the gene matches. Germline assignment: CDR1 KGHDR and CDR2 SFDVKD. The length of the CDR3 is 17 residues. For the CDR3, the DNA is TGTGCCACCAGTGATTCCCCGGGACAGGGCGCGGACAATGAGCAGTACTTC. As protein: CATSDSPGQGADNEQYF.

This clonotype was seen only a few times. The CDR3 nucleotides are TGTGCCAGCAGCAGAGCTAGCGGGTATTCCAATGAGCAGTTCTTC. This codes for CASSRASGYSNEQFF. J is TRBJ2-1 and V is TRBV14; 8 bases are shared with TRBD2. V lost 5 bases, J lost 6 bases, and 9 bases stayed unmatched. The CDR3 covers 15 residues. CDR1 and CDR2 from the germline V gene are SGHDN and FVKESK.

This clonotype was picked up a small number of times. The V and J genes are TRBV7-9 and TRBJ2-1; 7 bases map to TRBD2. CDR1 is SEHNR and CDR2 is FQNEAQ in the germline V gene (reference sequence). V lost 2 bases and J lost 7; bases outside the gene matches: 8. CDR3 length: 15 residues. CDR3 residues: CASSLHRGRGNEQFF. As DNA, the CDR3 is TGTGCCAGCAGCTTACATCGCGGGAGAGGAAATGAGCAGTTCTTC.

The rearrangement links TRBV3-1 to TRBJ2-1; D is uncertain. The CDR3 loop spans 17 amino acids. Germline V gene sequence: CDR1 LGHDT, CDR2 YNNKEL (reference sequence). V lost 0 bases and J lost 5, with 17 bases in between. This chain's CDR3 is CASSQEGQLFSDNEQFF. In DNA, the CDR3 is TGTGCCAGCAGCCAAGAAGGTCAGCTTTTTTCGGACAATGAGCAGTTCTTC.

The genes are TRBV3-1 and TRBJ2-3, with 10 bases that match TRBD2. The germline CDR1 and CDR2 sequences are LGHDT and YNNKEL (reference sequence). CDR3 size: 15 residues. J was trimmed by 8 bases and V by 3 bases; bases with no gene match: 8. In DNA form, the CDR3 reads TGTGCCAGCAGCCATAGCGGGAGGCCCCCCGGTACGCAGTATTTT. It encodes CASSHSGRPPGTQYF.

This clonotype was detected only a few times. This chain uses TRBV20-1 with TRBJ1-5, with a weak D call TRBD1 (6 bases). Trimming took 6 bases from V and 5 from J, leaving 14 bases between them. This CDR3 is 13 amino acids long. Germline CDR1 reads DFQATT; CDR2 reads SNEGSKA (reference sequence). The CDR3 coding sequence is TGCAGTGCAGAGGTCCACAGGGATCAGCCCCAGCATTTT. It codes for CSAEVHRDQPQHF.

The rearrangement links TRBV28 to TRBJ1-5; the D gene is possibly TRBD1 (5 bases). Germline CDR1 is MDHEN and CDR2 is SYDVKM. The CDR3 totals 17 residues. V lost 6 bases, J lost 6 bases, and 24 bases lay in between. This CDR3 reads CASSPVGRDGISQPQHF. The CDR3 region has the DNA TGTGCCAGCAGCCCCGTGGGGCGGGACGGAATTTCTCAGCCCCAGCATTTT.

This clonotype was counted between two and nine times. The chain has TRBV28 and TRBJ1-4; D is uncertain. The germline gives CDR1 MDHEN, CDR2 SYDVKM. The CDR3 is made up of 15 amino acids. V was clipped by 5 bases and J by 5 bases, with 15 bases between them. DNA of the CDR3: TGTGCCAGCAGTCCGGCGGGAGGGAGAAATGAAAAACTGTTTTTT. Its translation: CASSPAGGRNEKLFF.

This clonotype has a handful of counts. V is TRBV7-2 and J is TRBJ1-6; D unclear. This CDR3 has 15 residues. In germline, CDR1 is SGHTA, CDR2 FQGNSA. The germline V and J ends were trimmed by 5 bases and 5 bases, with 13 bases remaining between them. In DNA form, the CDR3 reads TGTGCCAGCAGCATACAGACGGGAAATAATTCACCCCTCCACTTT. Encoded protein: CASSIQTGNNSPLHF.

This clonotype has only a few counts. The CDR3 loop is CASSLEGWSTYEQYF. The CDR3, as DNA: TGCGCCAGCAGCTTGGAAGGATGGTCTACCTACGAGCAGTACTTC. The genes are TRBV5-1 and TRBJ2-7; D gene unclear. CDR1 and CDR2 from the germline V gene are SGHRS and YFSETQ. This CDR3 is built from 15 residues. Between the trimmed V and J ends, which lost 0 bases and 2 bases, there was a span of 12 bases.

V gene TRBV19 combines with J gene TRBJ2-5; 9 bases line up with TRBD1. Germline assignment: CDR1 LNHDA and CDR2 SQIVND (reference sequence). CDR3 size: 14 residues. The ends lost 6 bases at V and 11 bases at J; junction bases unmatched: 13. The CDR3 DNA reads TGTGCCAGTAGACTTTCCGGGACAGGGACCTTGCAGTACTTC. As protein: CASRLSGTGTLQYF.